What follows are 18 T cell receptor beta chains derived from one specimen sequenced in a study of technical replicates of blood from a few donors. Only in-frame clones appear in the TCRdb table, and some are missing; sequencing was by immunoSEQ multiplex PCR. This table has around 80,000 clones, 70% to 90% appearing once. Sample: T cells isolated from PBMCs. These receptors all come from a human donor in good health.

The V and J genes are TRBV29-1 and TRBJ1-1, with D possibly being TRBD1 (6 bases). Per the germline V gene, CDR1 is SQVTM and CDR2 is ANQGSEA. Trimming left V 7 bases short and J 2 bases short, with 14 bases between. This CDR3 contains 13 residues. In DNA form, the CDR3 reads TGCAGCGACTTACAGGGTTTTAACACTGAAGCTTTCTTT. Protein: CSDLQGFNTEAFF.

The V call is TRBV4-3, the J call TRBJ2-1, with D maybe TRBD2 (6 bases). The germline V and J ends were trimmed by 0 bases and 4 bases, with 16 bases remaining between them. The germline V gene encodes CDR1 LGHNA and CDR2 YSLEER. The CDR3 loop spans 17 amino acids. In nucleotides, the CDR3 is TGCGCCAGCAGCCAAGATATGGGGGAGGCCCGGTACAATGAGCAGTTCTTC. It codes for CASSQDMGEARYNEQFF.

This clone was seen once. The chain couples TRBV7-3 to TRBJ1-1; 7 nucleotides agree with TRBD1. CDR3 length equals 13 residues. The trim removed 5 bases at V and 4 bases at J, leaving 4 bases unmatched. Germline V gene data show CDR1 as SGHTA and CDR2 as FQGTGA. CDR3 protein: CASSTTGATEAFF. Written as DNA, the CDR3 is TGTGCCAGCAGCACTACAGGGGCCACTGAAGCTTTCTTT.

The DNA for the CDR3 is TGTGCCACCTCGGGACTTATGAACACTGAAGCTTTCTTT. Encoded protein: CATSGLMNTEAFF. V gene TRBV28 combines with J gene TRBJ1-1; possible D gene TRBD1, 5 bases. V was trimmed by 10 bases and J by 0 bases, leaving 12 bases between them. The length of the CDR3 is 13 residues. Germline V gene sequence: CDR1 MDHEN, CDR2 SYDVKM.

V is TRBV9 and J is TRBJ2-1; D unclear. Looked up from germline, CDR1 is SGDLS and CDR2 is YYNGEE. The CDR3 covers 13 residues. Trimming shortened V by 2 bases and J by 7 bases, and 10 bases separated the two germline ends. The CDR3 sequence is CASSVPSANEQFF. As DNA, the CDR3 is TGTGCCAGCAGCGTCCCCAGCGCGAATGAGCAGTTCTTC.

This clone was seen only once. The rearrangement links TRBV14 to TRBJ2-3, with 7 bases matching TRBD2. J gave up 2 bases and V 0 bases, and 5 bases lay outside the gene matches. The CDR3 length is 16 residues. Per the germline V gene, CDR1 is SGHDN and CDR2 is FVKESK. CDR3 in DNA: TGTGCCAGCAGCCAAGACGCCGGGAGGTTCACAGATACGCAGTATTTT. Its protein is CASSQDAGRFTDTQYF.

The V and J genes are TRBV27 and TRBJ1-4; the D gene is possibly TRBD1 (6 bases). The CDR3 contains 13 residues. V lost 6 bases and J 4 bases, leaving 9 bases between the germline ends. Germline V gene lookup returns CDR1 MNHEY and CDR2 SMNVEV (reference sequence). The CDR3: CASRQGRNEKLFF. In DNA form, the CDR3 reads TGTGCCAGCAGGCAGGGGCGTAATGAAAAACTGTTTTTT.

The chain is built from TRBV27 and TRBJ1-5; D is perhaps TRBD1 (6 bases). Germline V gene sequence: CDR1 MNHEY, CDR2 SMNVEV (reference sequence). V was trimmed by 5 bases and J by 6 bases, leaving 20 bases between them. The CDR3 extends over 16 amino acids. The chain's CDR3 is CASSSAVGTRSQPQHF. CDR3 nucleotide sequence: TGTGCCAGCAGTAGCGCGGTGGGGACACGGAGTCAGCCCCAGCATTTT.

The chain employs TRBV18 and TRBJ1-5; D is perhaps TRBD1 (6 bases). Germline V gene lookup returns CDR1 KGHSH and CDR2 LQKENI. CDR3 size: 15 residues. V lost 4 bases to trimming and J lost 2 bases, with 12 bases between them. CDR3 loop: CASSQIDRRNQPQHF. The CDR3 DNA reads TGTGCCAGCTCACAAATAGACAGGCGCAATCAGCCCCAGCATTTT.

This clone was picked up one time. CDR3 in amino acids: CASKGGEYGQPQHF. The CDR3 coding sequence is TGTGCCAGTAAGGGGGGGGAGTATGGTCAGCCCCAGCATTTT. The gene calls are TRBV19 and TRBJ1-5; D possibly corresponds to TRBD1 (6 bases). This CDR3 is 14 amino acids long. V lost 7 bases and J lost 6, with 16 bases in between. The germline gives CDR1 LNHDA, CDR2 SQIVND (reference sequence).

The rearrangement links TRBV4-1 to TRBJ1-2; possibly TRBD1 for D (6 bases). The CDR3 extends over 16 amino acids. The germline V gene has CDR1 MGHRA and CDR2 YSYEKL. Deletions cut 3 bases from V and 4 bases from J, with 18 bases between. CDR3 nucleotides: TGCGCCAGCAGCCATACGAATCGGCAGGGGTTCTATGGCTACACCTTC. It yields the protein CASSHTNRQGFYGYTF.

The chain links TRBV7-2 to TRBJ2-7; a possible D gene is TRBD2 (5 bases). The germline V and J ends were trimmed by 4 bases and 0 bases, with 22 bases remaining between them. CDR3 length equals 18 residues. The germline CDR1 and CDR2 sequences are SGHTA and FQGNSA. In DNA form, the CDR3 reads TGTGCCAGCAGCTCCCCCTCTCTTGGCGGGTTGAGCTCCTACGAGCAGTACTTC. Amino acids: CASSSPSLGGLSSYEQYF.

The J gene is TRBJ2-5, the V gene TRBV30, with D maybe TRBD1 (6 bases). The CDR3 is made up of 12 amino acids. Germline V gene data show CDR1 as GTSNPN and CDR2 as SVGIG (reference sequence). The V end was cut by 0 bases, the J end by 6 bases, with 8 bases between. CDR3 nucleotides: TGTGCCTGGAGTGTACAGGGTCAGACCCAGTACTTC. The encoded protein is CAWSVQGQTQYF.

The V and J genes are TRBV5-1 and TRBJ2-5, with TRBD2 identical over 9 bases. Germline V gene data show CDR1 as SGHRS and CDR2 as YFSETQ. This CDR3 is 17 amino acids long. Germline trimming cut 0 bases from V and 0 bases from J; bases unmatched to any gene: 6. The DNA of the CDR3 is TGCGCCAGCAGCTTGGGGACTAGCGCGATGTACCAAGAGACCCAGTACTTC. Amino acid sequence: CASSLGTSAMYQETQYF.

This clone was seen more than once but under ten times. The gene calls are TRBV7-2 and TRBJ2-1; 12 bases are shared with TRBD2. Germline CDR1 SGHTA, CDR2 FQGNSA. This CDR3 region has 16 residues. J gave up 12 bases and V 2 bases, and 11 bases lay outside the gene matches. CDR3 in DNA: TGTGCCAGCAGCTTAAGTAGAGCTAGCGGGAGGGAGGGGCAGTTCTTC. Encoded protein: CASSLSRASGREGQFF.

The V call is TRBV27, the J call TRBJ1-5, with a possible D match to TRBD1 (5 bases). The CDR3 runs to 14 residues. Germline-derived CDR1 and CDR2 are MNHEY and SMNVEV (reference sequence). V lost 6 bases, J lost 6 bases, and 15 bases lay in between. CDR3 sequence (DNA): TGTGCCAGCAGCCCACAGGAGGAGGGTCAGCCCCAGCATTTT. This codes for CASSPQEEGQPQHF.

This clone has a handful of counts. The chain couples TRBV7-3 to TRBJ2-7; the D gene is possibly TRBD2 (5 bases). CDR3 length: 14 amino acids. Germline assignment: CDR1 SGHTA and CDR2 FQGTGA. V was trimmed by 8 bases and J by 1 base, leaving 15 bases between them. The CDR3 protein is CASSLEGQSYEQYF. The CDR3 DNA reads as TGTGCCAGCTCGCTCGAGGGCCAGTCCTACGAGCAGTACTTC.

The chain is built from TRBV6-1 and TRBJ1-5; D might be TRBD1 (5 bases). The CDR3 has 15 residues. CDR1 MNHNS and CDR2 SASEGT come from the germline V gene. Trimming removed 1 base at V and 6 bases at J, with 13 bases between. The DNA of the CDR3 is TGTGCCAGCAGTGAAGAGGGTACGGGGGGTCAGCCCCAGCATTTT. It yields the protein CASSEEGTGGQPQHF.